Here is one T cell receptor beta chain with its context. Its antigen is unknown. This sample was taken from a study of persistence of HIV-infected CD4 T cells. Study-level background: Isolated cells were CMV- and HIV-1 Gag-responding CD4+ T cells.

An overlapping HIV-1 Gag peptide pool stimulated these cells at roughly 0.97 ug/peptide/mL. Sorted nonresponding memory CD4+ T cells were CD40L-negative, CD69-negative, CD45RO-high. With 3 bases removed from V and 0 bases from J, the gap between germline ends came to 12 bases. CDR3 size: 16 residues. Germline values: CDR1 MNHNS, CDR2 SASEGT. Sequencing used immunoSEQ version 4 in survey mode. The repertoire was sequenced with immunoSEQ multiplex PCR; TCRdb's copy has only in-frame clones and lacks some. Of some 37,000 clones listed, around 83% were seen once; the top ten hold roughly 0.97%. The source of this sequence is an adult with HIV. The donor label of this sample is uncertain. The specimen comprised cultured CD4+ T cells from PBMCs, sampled from a patient who received antiretroviral therapy. The chain recombines TRBV6-1 with TRBJ1-3; a possible D gene is TRBD1 (5 bases). CDR3 DNA: TGTGCCAGCAGTGAGACAGTCACCCGCTCTGGAAACACCATATATTTT. Residues: CASSETVTRSGNTIYF.